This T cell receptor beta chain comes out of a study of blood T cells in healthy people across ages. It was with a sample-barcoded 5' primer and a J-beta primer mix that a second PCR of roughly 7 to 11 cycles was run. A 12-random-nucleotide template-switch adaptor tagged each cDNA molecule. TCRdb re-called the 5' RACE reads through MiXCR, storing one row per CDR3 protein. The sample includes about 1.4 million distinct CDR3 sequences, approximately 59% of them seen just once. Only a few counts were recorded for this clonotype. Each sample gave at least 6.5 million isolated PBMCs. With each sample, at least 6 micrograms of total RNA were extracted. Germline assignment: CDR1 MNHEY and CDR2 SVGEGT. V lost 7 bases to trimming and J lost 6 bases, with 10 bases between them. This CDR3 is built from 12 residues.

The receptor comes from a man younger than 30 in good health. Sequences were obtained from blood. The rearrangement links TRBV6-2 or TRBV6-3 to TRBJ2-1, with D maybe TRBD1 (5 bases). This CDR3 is CASKDISNEQFF. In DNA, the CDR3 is TGTGCCAGCAAGGACATATCCAATGAGCAGTTCTTC.